This T cell receptor beta chain was captured by sequencing in a study of shared clonotypes between healthy human individuals. V was clipped by 4 bases and J by 6 bases, with 10 bases between them. In germline, CDR1 is MGHRA, CDR2 YSYEKL. CDR3 length equals 12 residues. Cells designated naive CD8 were CD45RO-negative and were positively selected for CCR7, with terminally differentiated effector memory CD45RA+ cells excluded. Sequencing was performed with immunoSEQ multiplex PCR; in TCRdb, only in-frame clones are kept and a portion is missing. Found here are approximately 810,000 clones, around 92% of them singletons; the top ten hold about 24%.

The sequenced sample was naive CD8+ T cells sorted from blood. The V and J genes are TRBV4-1 and TRBJ2-7, with no clear D. This clonotype originated in a man aged 30 to 45 in good health. In nucleotides, the CDR3 is TGCGCCAGCAGCCCCCCCTCTGCCGAGCAGTACTTC. It translates to CASSPPSAEQYF.